What follows are 8 T cell receptor beta chains derived from one specimen sequenced in a study of T cell responses to AZD1222 COVID-19 vaccine. The data were produced by immunoSEQ multiplex PCR, yet TCRdb's version contains in-frame clones alone and is incomplete. The profile shows 85,000 to 130,000 clones, 75% to 90% of them singletons. The sample consisted of peripheral blood, taken on day 0 of AZD1222 vaccination. The origin of the receptors is an adult in good health.

This rearrangement joins TRBV9 to TRBJ2-2, with a possible D match to TRBD1 (5 bases). Trimming left V 0 bases short and J 4 bases short, with 13 bases between. Per the germline V gene, CDR1 is SGDLS and CDR2 is YYNGEE. The CDR3 has 16 residues. The CDR3 sequence is CASSVAQARGTGELFF. The CDR3 DNA is TGTGCCAGCAGCGTAGCTCAGGCTAGGGGCACCGGGGAGCTGTTTTTT.

V and J are TRBV5-1 and TRBJ1-2; TRBD1 might be the D (5 bases). The CDR3 runs 13 residues. V was cut by 4 bases and J by 1 base, with 8 bases left in between. From germline, CDR1 is SGHRS and CDR2 YFSETQ. As DNA, the CDR3 is TGCGCCAGCAGCCTGGGACTTAACTATGGCTACACCTTC. This gives the protein CASSLGLNYGYTF.

The chain has TRBV9 and TRBJ1-5; D is possibly TRBD1 (5 bases). The CDR3 runs 15 residues. Trimming pared 4 bases from V and 6 bases from J, leaving 17 bases between. Germline assignment: CDR1 SGDLS and CDR2 YYNGEE. As DNA, the CDR3 is TGTGCCAGCAGCCTCTCCGGGGGTGCGGGTCAGCCCCAGCATTTT. Translating it yields CASSLSGGAGQPQHF.

This clone was detected a few times. The chain uses TRBV27 and TRBJ1-5, with 7 bases that match TRBD1. The CDR3 spans 15 residues. V shed 7 bases, J shed 6 bases, and the junction held 12 bases outside the gene matches. The V gene's germline CDR1 is MNHEY and CDR2 SMNVEV (reference sequence). This CDR3 is CASTPTGKRGQPQHF. In DNA form, the CDR3 reads TGTGCCAGCACCCCGACAGGGAAGAGGGGTCAGCCCCAGCATTTT.

The gene calls are TRBV15 and TRBJ1-2, with D perhaps TRBD1 (6 bases). Between the trimmed V and J ends, which lost 5 bases and 8 bases, there was a span of 12 bases. The CDR3 contains 12 residues. CDR1 LNHNV and CDR2 YYDKDF come from the germline V gene (reference sequence). The CDR3: CATSVNRDGYTF. The DNA of the CDR3 is TGTGCCACCAGCGTGAACAGGGACGGCTACACCTTC.

J is TRBJ2-7 and V is TRBV28; TRBD1 matches 10 bases. The V segment lost 3 bases and the J segment 5 bases; nucleotides outside the gene matches: 7. CDR1 and CDR2 (germline): MDHEN, SYDVKM. The CDR3 extends over 15 amino acids. In DNA form, the CDR3 reads TGTGCCAGCAGTTTCATAGGGACAGGGGCCCACGAGCAGTACTTC. This gives the protein CASSFIGTGAHEQYF. Full variable domain (rest looked up from reference TRBV28 and TRBJ2-7): DVKVTQSSRYLVKRTGEKVFLECVQDMDHENMFWYRQDPGLGLRLIYFSYDVKMKEKGDIPEGYSVSREKKERFSLILESASTNQTSMYLCASSFIGTGAHEQYFGPGTRLTVT.

This chain connects TRBV18 to TRBJ2-1; 12 nucleotides agree with TRBD2. The trim removed 2 bases at V and 5 bases at J, leaving 1 base unmatched. Germline V gene sequence: CDR1 KGHSH, CDR2 LQKENI. The CDR3 is made up of 15 amino acids. CDR3 DNA sequence: TGTGCCAGCTCACCAGGACTAGCGGGAAACAATGAGCAGTTCTTC. Protein product: CASSPGLAGNNEQFF. The variable domain in full, with the rest retrieved from reference TRBV18 and TRBJ2-1, is NAGVMQNPRHLVRRRGQEARLRCSPMKGHSHVYWYRQLPEEGLKFMVYLQKENIIDESGMPKERFSAEFPKEGPSILRIQQVVRGDSAAYFCASSPGLAGNNEQFFGPGTRLTVL.

The chain links TRBV7-2 to TRBJ1-2; possible D gene TRBD1, 5 bases. The CDR3 has 15 amino acids. Trimming took off 1 base at V and 4 bases at J, with 13 bases between the two ends. Germline V gives CDR1 SGHTA, CDR2 FQGNSA. The CDR3 nucleotides are TGTGCCAGCAGCTTAGGAGGGGTAACTACCTATGGCTACACCTTC. Translating gives CASSLGGVTTYGYTF.